These 30 T cell receptor beta chains came from one sample sequenced in a study of T cells expressing NK-cell markers. TCRdb re-called the 5' RACE reads; every CDR3 protein appears as one record, without DNA. The table lists fewer than 550,000 distinct CDR3 sequences. Sequenced material: blood T cells: a sorted CD56 or NKG2C T cell subset, CD4+ or CD8+ T cells, or bulk PBMC T cells (not recorded which). Receptor source: a woman in her forties or fifties in good health.

CDR3 sequence reads: CAISSSERGISTDTQYF. V and J are TRBV10-3 and TRBJ2-3; TCRdb picks TRBD2, but there is no DNA to check that call. The CDR3 totals 17 residues. CDR1 and CDR2 from the germline V gene are ENHRY and SYGVKD.

The rearrangement links TRBV10-1 to TRBJ2-5; the TCRdb D gene call, TRBD1, has no DNA to confirm it. The CDR3 contains 15 residues. Germline assignment: CDR1 WNHNN and CDR2 SYGVQD (reference sequence). CDR3 region: CASSDNWDTQETQYF.

The chain has TRBV5-6 and TRBJ2-1; TCRdb outputs TRBD1, but without DNA this stays unchecked. CDR1 and CDR2 (germline): SGHDT, YYEEEE. This CDR3 region has 15 residues. The CDR3 reads CASSSRKGFVDEQFF.

This chain uses TRBV2 with TRBJ2-2; TCRdb picks TRBD1, but there is no DNA to check that call. Germline assignment: CDR1 SNHLY and CDR2 FYNNEI. This CDR3 has 15 amino acids. Here the CDR3 reads CASLEDAGRTGELFF.

The chain uses TRBV10-3 and TRBJ1-1; TCRdb selects TRBD1, and the lack of DNA leaves this call unchecked. Germline V gives CDR1 ENHRY, CDR2 SYGVKD. The length of the CDR3 is 12 residues. This CDR3 reads CAIRTVYTEAFF.

V usage is TRBV19 and J usage is TRBJ2-1; TCRdb indicates TRBD2, and absent DNA this call remains unverified. From germline, CDR1 is LNHDA and CDR2 SQIVND (reference sequence). This CDR3 has 15 residues. This CDR3 reads CASSIAGTRGIEQFF.

The V call is TRBV6-5, the J call TRBJ2-1; TCRdb lists TRBD1, though no DNA is available to test this call. The germline gives CDR1 MNHEY, CDR2 SVGAGI. The CDR3 loop spans 16 amino acids. CDR3 amino acids: CASSYSSRGLYNEQFF.

This chain joins TRBV6-5 and TRBJ2-5; no DNA is available, so the TRBD2 call from TCRdb remains unchecked. Germline CDR1 is MNHEY and CDR2 is SVGAGI. The CDR3 sequence is 15 residues long. This CDR3 is CASSGIAGFQETQYF.

This chain links TRBV23-1 with TRBJ2-5; TCRdb gives TRBD1 as the D gene, but with no DNA this cannot be confirmed. TRBV23-1 is known as an ORF, though its function is uncertain. This CDR3 spans 13 amino acids. The CDR3 protein is CARTGQVQETQYF.

V gene TRBV15 combines with J gene TRBJ2-1; TCRdb's D gene call, TRBD2, goes unchecked for lack of DNA. The germline gives CDR1 LNHNV, CDR2 YYDKDF (reference sequence). This CDR3 has 17 residues. CDR3: CATSREGAGGRGNEQFF.

The V call is TRBV29-1, the J call TRBJ2-5; TCRdb names TRBD2, which stays unverified in the absence of DNA. This CDR3 is built from 13 residues. CDR1 is SQVTM and CDR2 is ANQGSEA in the germline V gene. CDR3 in amino acids: CSARSGTTETQYF.

The V call is TRBV6-1, the J call TRBJ2-7. The CDR3 sequence is 14 residues long. The germline V gene encodes CDR1 MNHNS and CDR2 SASEGT. CDR3 loop: CASSPVHDVYEQYF.

V is TRBV29-1 and J is TRBJ2-4. This CDR3 spans 11 amino acids. Germline V gene sequence: CDR1 SQVTM, CDR2 ANQGSEA. The CDR3 protein is CSVKRQDIQYF. Variable domain in full (rest from reference TRBV29-1 and TRBJ2-4): SAVISQKPSRDICQRGTSLTIQCQVDSQVTMMFWYRQQPGQSLTLIATANQGSEATYESGFVIDKFPISRPNLTFSTLTVSNMSPEDSSIYLCSVKRQDIQYFGAGTRLSVL.

The V and J genes are TRBV7-3 and TRBJ2-5; TCRdb indicates TRBD1, and absent DNA this call remains unverified. Germline CDR1 and CDR2: SGHTA and FQGTGA. The CDR3 is made up of 13 amino acids. The CDR3 region is CASSRMGGETQYF. Full variable domain (outside the CDR3, taken from reference TRBV7-3 and TRBJ2-5): GAGVSQTPSNKVTEKGKYVELRCDPISGHTALYWYRQSLGQGPEFLIYFQGTGAADDSGLPNDRFFAVRPEGSVSTLKIQRTERGDSAVYLCASSRMGGETQYFGPGTRLLVL.

The gene calls are TRBV6-1 and TRBJ2-2; the TCRdb call, TRBD2, lacks DNA for checking. The germline V gene has CDR1 MNHNS and CDR2 SASEGT. This CDR3 region has 16 residues. The CDR3 here is CASSVTGTSVTGELFF.

The chain uses TRBV5-1 and TRBJ2-2; the D gene TCRdb calls, TRBD2, cannot be checked with no DNA. This CDR3 has 14 residues. In germline, CDR1 is SGHRS, CDR2 YFSETQ. This CDR3 is CASTTSGPTGELFF. Variable domain in full (rest from reference TRBV5-1 and TRBJ2-2): KAGVTQTPRYLIKTRGQQVTLSCSPISGHRSVSWYQQTPGQGLQFLFEYFSETQRNKGNFPGRFSGRQFSNSRSEMNVSTLELGDSALYLCASTTSGPTGELFFGEGSRLTVL.

The chain recombines TRBV29-1 with TRBJ2-6; with no DNA, the TCRdb D assignment of TRBD1 cannot be verified. This CDR3 comprises 15 residues. The germline V gene encodes CDR1 SQVTM and CDR2 ANQGSEA. The CDR3 spells CSVGTPDRGANVLTF.

This chain connects TRBV12-3 or TRBV12-4 to TRBJ1-2. This CDR3 has 12 amino acids. This chain's CDR3 is CASSFGLYGYTF.

This CDR3 is CASKGPGSGVKTQYF. The chain is built from TRBV2 and TRBJ2-5; TCRdb returns TRBD1, unconfirmable since there is no DNA. The CDR3 has 15 amino acids. Germline CDR1 and CDR2: SNHLY and FYNNEI.

The V gene is TRBV6-5, the J gene TRBJ2-2; TCRdb gives TRBD1 as the D gene, but with no DNA this cannot be confirmed. This CDR3 is built from 15 residues. In germline, CDR1 is MNHEY, CDR2 SVGAGI. CDR3 protein: CASSPWLANTGELFF.

V usage is TRBV29-1 and J usage is TRBJ2-1; absent DNA, TCRdb's TRBD1 call cannot be checked. Germline CDR1 is SQVTM and CDR2 is ANQGSEA. The CDR3 covers 14 residues. CDR3 residues: CSGLRDASYNEQFF.

This chain links TRBV5-6 with TRBJ2-5; TCRdb names TRBD1, which stays unverified in the absence of DNA. The CDR3 has 17 residues. CDR1 SGHDT and CDR2 YYEEEE come from the germline V gene. CDR3 amino acids: CASSLYWEGTPQETQYF.

This sequence joins TRBV28 and TRBJ2-4; the D call of TRBD1 rests on TCRdb alone, since no DNA is present to check it. Germline CDR1 MDHEN, CDR2 SYDVKM. This CDR3 has 19 residues. The CDR3 protein is CASSVRGQGTSLAKNIQYF. The whole variable domain, filled in from reference TRBV28 and TRBJ2-4, reads DVKVTQSSRYLVKRTGEKVFLECVQDMDHENMFWYRQDPGLGLRLIYFSYDVKMKEKGDIPEGYSVSREKKERFSLILESASTNQTSMYLCASSVRGQGTSLAKNIQYFGAGTRLSVL.

This chain joins TRBV28 and TRBJ1-4. The germline V gene has CDR1 MDHEN and CDR2 SYDVKM. The CDR3 totals 13 residues. CDR3 loop: CASRGPGKEKLFF.

This chain uses TRBV24-1 with TRBJ2-5; TCRdb outputs TRBD2, but without DNA this stays unchecked. Germline loops: CDR1 KGHDR, CDR2 SFDVKD. This CDR3 region has 15 residues. This chain's CDR3 is CATSDPGRQQETQYF.

The chain joins TRBV3-1 to TRBJ2-3; checking the TCRdb D call of TRBD2 is not possible without DNA. Germline V gene sequence: CDR1 LGHDT, CDR2 YNNKEL (reference sequence). The CDR3 spans 16 residues. The CDR3 here is CASSRSGISSTDTQYF.

The rearrangement links TRBV29-1 to TRBJ1-4; the TCRdb D gene call, TRBD1, has no DNA to confirm it. CDR3 length: 13 residues. CDR1 is SQVTM and CDR2 is ANQGSEA in the germline V gene. The CDR3 here is CSPRGVTNEKLFF.

The V gene is TRBV19, the J gene TRBJ2-5; TCRdb indicates TRBD1, and absent DNA this call remains unverified. From germline, CDR1 is LNHDA and CDR2 SQIVND (reference sequence). This CDR3 has 14 residues. Here the CDR3 reads CASSITQGRETQYF.

V and J are TRBV5-5 and TRBJ2-4. Per the germline V gene, CDR1 is SGHKS and CDR2 is YYEKEE (reference sequence). The CDR3 is made up of 14 amino acids. The CDR3 spells CASSLAEGLNIQYF.

The chain recombines TRBV4-1 with TRBJ2-7; the TCRdb D gene call, TRBD2, has no DNA to confirm it. Germline lookup yields CDR1 MGHRA and CDR2 YSYEKL. This CDR3 contains 17 residues. CDR3 in amino acids: CASSQDSQTSGMYEQYF.